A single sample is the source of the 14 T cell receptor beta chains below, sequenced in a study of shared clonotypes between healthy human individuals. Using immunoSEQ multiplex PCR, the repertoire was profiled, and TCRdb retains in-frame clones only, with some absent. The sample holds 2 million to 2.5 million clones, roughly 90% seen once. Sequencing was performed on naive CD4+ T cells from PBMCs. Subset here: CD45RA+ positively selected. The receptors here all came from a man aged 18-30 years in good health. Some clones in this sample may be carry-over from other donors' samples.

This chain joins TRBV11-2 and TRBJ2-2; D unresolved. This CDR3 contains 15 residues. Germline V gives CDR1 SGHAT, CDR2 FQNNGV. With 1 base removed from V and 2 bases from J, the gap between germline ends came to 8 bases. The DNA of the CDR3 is TGTGCCAGCAGCTTAGTCCGTACCAACACCGGGGAGCTGTTTTTT. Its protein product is CASSLVRTNTGELFF.

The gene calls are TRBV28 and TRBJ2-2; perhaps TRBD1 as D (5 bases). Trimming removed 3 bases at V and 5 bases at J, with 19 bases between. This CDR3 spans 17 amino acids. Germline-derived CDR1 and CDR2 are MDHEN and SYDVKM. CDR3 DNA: TGTGCCAGCAGTTTTCTTGGGGCTCTTTGGGGAACCGGGGAGCTGTTTTTT. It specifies CASSFLGALWGTGELFF.

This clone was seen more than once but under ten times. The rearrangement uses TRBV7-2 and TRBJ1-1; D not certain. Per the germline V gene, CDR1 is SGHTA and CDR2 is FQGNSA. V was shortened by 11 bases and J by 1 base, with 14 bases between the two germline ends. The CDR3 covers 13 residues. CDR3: CAASPNRNTEAFF. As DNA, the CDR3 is TGTGCCGCCAGTCCCAACAGGAACACTGAAGCTTTCTTT.

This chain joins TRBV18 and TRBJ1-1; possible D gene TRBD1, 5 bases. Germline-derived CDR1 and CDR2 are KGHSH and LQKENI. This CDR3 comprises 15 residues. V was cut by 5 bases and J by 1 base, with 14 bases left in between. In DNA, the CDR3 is TGTGCCAGCTCAGCCCCGGGACGGAGGAACACTGAAGCTTTCTTT. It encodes CASSAPGRRNTEAFF.

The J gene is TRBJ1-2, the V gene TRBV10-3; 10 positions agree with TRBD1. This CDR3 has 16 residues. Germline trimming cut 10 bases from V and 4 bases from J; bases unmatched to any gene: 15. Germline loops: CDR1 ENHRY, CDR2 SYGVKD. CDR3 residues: CATGIIGDRGIYGYTF. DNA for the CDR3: TGTGCCACGGGGATCATTGGGGACAGGGGCATCTATGGCTACACCTTC.

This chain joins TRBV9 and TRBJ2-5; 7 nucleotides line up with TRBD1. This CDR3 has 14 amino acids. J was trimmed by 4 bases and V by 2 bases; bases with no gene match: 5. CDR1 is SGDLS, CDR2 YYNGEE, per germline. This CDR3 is CASSVDRAGETQYF. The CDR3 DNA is TGTGCCAGCAGCGTCGACAGGGCGGGAGAGACCCAGTACTTC.

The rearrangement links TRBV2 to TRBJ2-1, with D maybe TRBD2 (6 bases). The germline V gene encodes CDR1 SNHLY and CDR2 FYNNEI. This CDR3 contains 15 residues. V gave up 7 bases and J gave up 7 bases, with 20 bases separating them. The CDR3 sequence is CASTLSPGGRNEQFF. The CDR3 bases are TGTGCCAGCACCCTAAGCCCCGGGGGACGGAATGAGCAGTTCTTC.

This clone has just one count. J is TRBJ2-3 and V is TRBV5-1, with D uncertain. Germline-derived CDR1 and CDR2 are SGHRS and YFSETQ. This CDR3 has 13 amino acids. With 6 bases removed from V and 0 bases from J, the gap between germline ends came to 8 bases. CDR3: CASNMISTDTQYF. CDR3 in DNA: TGCGCCAGCAATATGATTAGCACAGATACGCAGTATTTT.

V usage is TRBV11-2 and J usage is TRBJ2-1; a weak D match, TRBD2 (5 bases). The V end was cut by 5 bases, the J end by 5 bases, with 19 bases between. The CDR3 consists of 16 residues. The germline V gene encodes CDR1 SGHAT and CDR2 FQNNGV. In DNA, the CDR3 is TGTGCCAGCAGCAAACGGGAACTGTCCTTAAACAATGAGCAGTTCTTC. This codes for CASSKRELSLNNEQFF.

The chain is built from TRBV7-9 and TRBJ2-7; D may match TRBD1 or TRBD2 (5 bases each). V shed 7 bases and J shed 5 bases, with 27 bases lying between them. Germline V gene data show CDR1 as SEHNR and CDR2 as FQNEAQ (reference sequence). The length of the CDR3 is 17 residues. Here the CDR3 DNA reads TGTGCCAGCAACCCTCCTGTTGGGGGAGATATACGGAACGAGCAGTACTTC. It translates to CASNPPVGGDIRNEQYF. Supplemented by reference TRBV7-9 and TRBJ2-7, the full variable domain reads DTGVSQNPRHKITKRGQNVTFRCDPISEHNRLYWYRQTLGQGPEFLTYFQNEAQLEKSRLLSDRFSAERPKGSFSTLEIQRTEQGDSAMYLCASNPPVGGDIRNEQYFGPGTRLTVT.

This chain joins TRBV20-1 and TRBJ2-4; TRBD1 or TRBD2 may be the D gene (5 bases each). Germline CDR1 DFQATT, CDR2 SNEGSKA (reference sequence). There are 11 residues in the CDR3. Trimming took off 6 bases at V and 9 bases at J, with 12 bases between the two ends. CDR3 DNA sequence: TGCAGTGCAGGGACCCCATTCATTCAGTACTTC. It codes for CSAGTPFIQYF.

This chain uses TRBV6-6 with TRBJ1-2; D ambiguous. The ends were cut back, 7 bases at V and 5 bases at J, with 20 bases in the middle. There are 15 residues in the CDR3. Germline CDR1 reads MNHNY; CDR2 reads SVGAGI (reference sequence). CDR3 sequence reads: CASTPRASVNYGYTF. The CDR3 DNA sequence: TGTGCCAGCACACCGCGGGCATCGGTCAATTATGGCTACACCTTC.

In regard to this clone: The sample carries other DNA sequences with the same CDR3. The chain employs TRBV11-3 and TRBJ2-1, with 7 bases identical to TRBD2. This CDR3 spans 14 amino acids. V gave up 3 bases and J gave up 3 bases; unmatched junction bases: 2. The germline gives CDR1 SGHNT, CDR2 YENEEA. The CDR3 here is CASSLSGVYNEQFF. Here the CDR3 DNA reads TGTGCCAGCAGCTTGAGCGGGGTCTACAATGAGCAGTTCTTC.

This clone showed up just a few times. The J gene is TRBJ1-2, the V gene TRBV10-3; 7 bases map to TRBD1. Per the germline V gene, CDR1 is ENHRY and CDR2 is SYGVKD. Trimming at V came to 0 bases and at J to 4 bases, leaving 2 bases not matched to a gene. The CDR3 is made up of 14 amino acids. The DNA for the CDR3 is TGTGCCATCAGTGAGTCACGGGACAGCTATGGCTACACCTTC. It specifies CAISESRDSYGYTF.